Following are 17 T cell receptor beta chains from one sample sequenced in a study of blood T cell repertoires in COVID-19 (dated by TCRdb to the early 2020s). Library creation used the immunoSEQ multiplex PCR assay. TCRdb holds this immuneACCESS table with in-frame rearrangements only. Some clones are missing; in checked studies, unresolved V genes explain under half, and the rest has no known cause. The sample data list under 200,000 clones, and 88% of these were observed just once. The top ten clonotypes cover about 1.7% of the sample. Specimen: peripheral blood. These receptor sequences come from a man younger than 30 with active or convalescent COVID-19.

The V call is TRBV3-1 (or the pseudogene TRBV3-2), the J call TRBJ1-2; 8 bases line up with TRBD1. In germline, CDR1 is LGHDT, CDR2 YNNKEL (reference sequence). V was pared by 3 bases and J by 4 bases, with 13 bases of the junction left unmatched. This CDR3 is 17 amino acids long. CDR3 amino acids: CASSHERTGSFGYGYTF. CDR3 in DNA: TGTGCCAGCAGCCATGAAAGGACAGGGAGCTTTGGCTATGGCTACACCTTC.

Only a few counts were recorded for this clone. Here the CDR3 reads CASSQVRSAYEQYF. The CDR3 DNA follows: TGTGCCAGCAGCCAAGTACGGTCGGCCTACGAGCAGTACTTC. V and J are TRBV3-1 (or the pseudogene TRBV3-2) and TRBJ2-7; D remains ambiguous. V was pared by 1 base and J by 2 bases, with 9 bases between. This CDR3 spans 14 amino acids. The germline CDR1 and CDR2 sequences are LGHDT and YNNKEL (reference sequence).

The rearrangement joins TRBV29-1 to TRBJ2-1, with 10 bases that match TRBD1. Germline V CDR1 and CDR2: SQVTM, ANQGSEA. V shed 7 bases, J shed 9 bases, and the junction held 9 bases outside the gene matches. This CDR3 is built from 13 residues. CDR3 in DNA: TGCAGCGAAAGGACAGGGGGAATCGCTGAGCAGTTCTTC. It yields the protein CSERTGGIAEQFF.

The chain couples TRBV3-1 (or the pseudogene TRBV3-2) to TRBJ2-7, with 11 bases identical to TRBD2. Germline values: CDR1 LGHDT, CDR2 YNNKEL (reference sequence). The CDR3 spans 16 residues. Trimming removed 2 bases from V and 7 bases from J; junction bases left unmatched: 10. CDR3: CASSQYPGLAAGEQYF. The CDR3 DNA reads as TGTGCCAGCAGCCAATATCCGGGACTAGCGGCGGGGGAGCAGTACTTC.

Within the sample, this clone is medium-sized. The J gene is TRBJ2-7, the V gene TRBV7-2; 12 nucleotides align to TRBD2. The CDR3 consists of 16 residues. Trimming took 5 bases from V and 2 from J; bases not matched to a gene: 7. The germline CDR1 and CDR2 sequences are SGHTA and FQGNSA. As DNA, the CDR3 is TGTGCCAGCAGCCCAGGGACTAGCGGGCCGACCTACGAGCAGTACTTC. It translates to CASSPGTSGPTYEQYF.

The genes are TRBV9 and TRBJ2-5; 9 nucleotides agree with TRBD1. J gave up 5 bases and V 4 bases, and 9 bases lay outside the gene matches. The CDR3 runs 15 residues. The germline V gene encodes CDR1 SGDLS and CDR2 YYNGEE. The CDR3 DNA reads as TGTGCCAGCAGCCCCCTCGGACAGGGGACCGAGACCCAGTACTTC. It codes for CASSPLGQGTETQYF. Filled out from reference TRBV9 and TRBJ2-5, the complete variable domain reads DSGVTQTPKHLITATGQRVTLRCSPRSGDLSVYWYQQSLDQGLQFLIQYYNGEERAKGNILERFSAQQFPDLHSELNLSSLELGDSALYFCASSPLGQGTETQYFGPGTRLLVL.

The count of this clone is one. This rearrangement joins TRBV19 to TRBJ1-2; tentatively, D is TRBD1 (5 bases). In germline, CDR1 is LNHDA, CDR2 SQIVND (reference sequence). V lost 1 base and J 8 bases, leaving 14 bases between the germline ends. The CDR3 runs 14 residues. This chain's CDR3 is CASSIASQQVGYTF. CDR3 coding DNA: TGTGCCAGTAGTATAGCGTCCCAACAGGTCGGCTACACCTTC.

The genes are TRBV6-1 and TRBJ2-2; 12 bases align to TRBD2. There are 15 residues in the CDR3. V was pared by 3 bases and J by 8 bases, with 4 bases of the junction left unmatched. Germline CDR1 and CDR2: MNHNS and SASEGT. CDR3 sequence: CASSELAGGTGELFF. The DNA for the CDR3 is TGTGCCAGCAGTGAGCTAGCGGGGGGGACGGGGGAGCTGTTTTTT.

The chain has TRBV5-1 and TRBJ2-1, with 10 bases identical to TRBD2. The CDR3 consists of 15 residues. Germline V gene data show CDR1 as SGHRS and CDR2 as YFSETQ. The V and J ends lost 3 bases and 6 bases, in that order; junction bases with no gene match: 6. In DNA form, the CDR3 reads TGCGCCAGCAGCTCGCTCTCTAGCGGGGGCAATGAGCAGTTCTTC. It codes for CASSSLSSGGNEQFF.

V is TRBV7-9 and J is TRBJ1-6; the D gene is possibly TRBD1 (5 bases). V was pared by 3 bases and J by 8 bases, with 11 bases between. This CDR3 has 14 amino acids. Germline-derived CDR1 and CDR2 are SEHNR and FQNEAQ (reference sequence). CDR3 sequence reads: CASSFRGGDSPLHF. The CDR3 nucleotides are TGTGCCAGCAGCTTCCGGGGGGGTGATTCACCCCTCCACTTT.

The chain combines TRBV5-4 with TRBJ2-5; 12 nucleotides line up with TRBD2. Trimming took 4 bases from V and 10 from J; bases not matched to a gene: 8. The CDR3 sequence is 14 residues long. Germline lookup yields CDR1 SGHNT and CDR2 YYREEE (reference sequence). The CDR3 DNA sequence: TGTGCCAGCAGCGTGGCGGGACTAGCGGGCGTCCAGTACTTC. It encodes CASSVAGLAGVQYF.

Concerning this clone itself: The sample has other DNA sequences that encode this CDR3 too. V and J are TRBV9 and TRBJ1-1, with D possibly being TRBD1 (5 bases). V was pared by 1 base and J by 5 bases, with 9 bases between. The CDR3 extends over 13 amino acids. Germline V gives CDR1 SGDLS, CDR2 YYNGEE. The CDR3 is CASSVQGGTEAFF. The CDR3 DNA reads as TGTGCCAGCAGCGTACAGGGAGGGACTGAAGCTTTCTTT.

The rearrangement joins TRBV19 to TRBJ2-7; maybe TRBD1 (6 bases). This CDR3 comprises 14 residues. V was pared by 3 bases and J by 1 base, with 10 bases between. Per the germline V gene, CDR1 is LNHDA and CDR2 is SQIVND (reference sequence). CDR3 DNA sequence: TGTGCCAGTAGTATCCCCGGGACATCCTACGAGCAGTACTTC. It is translated as CASSIPGTSYEQYF.

On this clone itself: Other DNA sequences from this sample encode an identical CDR3 as well. This chain links TRBV19 with TRBJ1-5; 7 bases are shared with TRBD1. Germline assignment: CDR1 LNHDA and CDR2 SQIVND (reference sequence). The CDR3 loop spans 13 amino acids. Trimming at V came to 6 bases and at J to 2 bases, leaving 1 base not matched to a gene. The CDR3: CASSGTGNQPQHF. Here the CDR3 DNA reads TGTGCCAGTAGCGGGACAGGCAATCAGCCCCAGCATTTT.

The chain uses TRBV7-3 and TRBJ2-3; 8 bases fit TRBD2. This CDR3 region has 16 residues. Germline assignment: CDR1 SGHTA and CDR2 FQGTGA. J gave up 8 bases and V 1 base, and 11 bases lay outside the gene matches. Here the CDR3 DNA reads TGTGCCAGCAGCTTAAAGGACGGGAGGGCCCGGGCTACGCAGTATTTT. Translating it yields CASSLKDGRARATQYF. The whole variable domain, filled in from reference TRBV7-3 and TRBJ2-3, reads GAGVSQTPSNKVTEKGKYVELRCDPISGHTALYWYRQSLGQGPEFLIYFQGTGAADDSGLPNDRFFAVRPEGSVSTLKIQRTERGDSAVYLCASSLKDGRARATQYFGPGTRLTVL.

The chain employs TRBV4-3 and TRBJ2-4, with TRBD2 matching 8 bases. Germline lookup yields CDR1 LGHNA and CDR2 YSLEER. The junction had 13 bases not matched to a gene; V was cut back by 0 bases and J by 0 bases. The CDR3 loop spans 20 amino acids. Here the CDR3 DNA reads TGCGCCAGCAGCCAAGAAGAAAGTAGCGGGGCTAAGCTAGCCAAAAACATTCAGTACTTC. Its protein is CASSQEESSGAKLAKNIQYF.

The V gene is TRBV10-3, the J gene TRBJ2-7; 8 bases fit TRBD1. Looked up from germline, CDR1 is ENHRY and CDR2 is SYGVKD. This CDR3 spans 14 amino acids. V was clipped by 10 bases and J by 3 bases; unmatched bases: 11. CDR3 in DNA: TGTGCCACGGTTAAGGGACAGGCGGACTACGAGCAGTACTTC. This gives the protein CATVKGQADYEQYF.